The clone carrying this T cell receptor (beta chain) occurred a few times. TCRdb keeps only in-frame clones here, not all; method: immunoSEQ multiplex PCR. The sample has more than 35,000 clones; 88% are singletons. These data originate in a study of T cell changes during pregnancy in multiple sclerosis. The germline CDR1 and CDR2 sequences are MNHEY and SMNVEV (reference sequence). CDR3 size: 17 residues. V was pared by 3 bases and J by 8 bases, with 8 bases of the junction left unmatched. This TCR was recovered from a female donor with multiple sclerosis, enrolled in a pregnancy study. The chain joins TRBV27 to TRBJ2-1; 15 bases are shared with TRBD2. The specimen was CD4+ T cells from peripheral blood mononuclear cells, collected in the first trimester of pregnancy. For the CDR3, the DNA is TGTGCCAGCAGTTTCAGGACTAGCGGGAGGGCAACATATGAGCAGTTCTTC. Encoded protein: CASSFRTSGRATYEQFF.